A selection of T cell receptor beta chains follows, all from one sample in a study of blood T cell repertoires in COVID-19. Method: immunoSEQ multiplex PCR; TCRdb's copy keeps in-frame clones and lacks some. The sample consists of 150,000 to 200,000 clones, 75% to 90% of them appearing once. The specimen sequenced was PBMCs or T cells enriched from blood (not recorded which). These receptors were taken from a man aged 35-49 years who had recovered from COVID-19. CDR3s include the opening cysteine and the closing phenylalanine or tryptophan. Fields, in order: clone size, J gene, CDR3 length, V gene, D gene, CDR3 DNA, CDR3 protein. The D gene is left open where the match is weak. Some rows mark clone size as missing; the rest say once, few, many or name a class of expanded clone.

NA TRBJ1-3 15 TRBV30 NA TGTGCCTGGAGTGCAGGGGACACGAGAGGAAACACCATATATTTT CAWSAGDTRGNTIYF
NA TRBJ1-5 12 TRBV28 NA TGTGCCAGCAGTCTGTTGAATCAGCCCCAGCATTTT CASSLLNQPQHF
NA TRBJ1-1 16 TRBV29-1 NA TGCAGCGTTGAAGTAAGGGGCCGTACAGGGAACACTGAAGCTTTCTTT CSVEVRGRTGNTEAFF
NA TRBJ2-3 18 TRBV9 NA TGTGCCAGCAGCGTACCTGACCATACAGTGTCGAACACAGATACGCAGTATTTT CASSVPDHTVSNTDTQYF
NA TRBJ1-5 17 TRBV28 NA TGTGCCAGTCGGGGGTTCCAGGGACTGGGTTCTAATCAGCCCCAGCATTTT CASRGFQGLGSNQPQHF
once TRBJ1-1 15 TRBV27 NA TGTGCCAGCAGTTTACAGGCAGGGATAAACACTGAAGCTTTCTTT CASSLQAGINTEAFF
once TRBJ1-2 13 TRBV6-5 NA TGTGCCAGCAGCCTACAGGGTTTAGATGGCTACACCTTC CASSLQGLDGYTF
NA TRBJ2-3 15 TRBV5-1 NA TGCGCCAGCAGCTTGCGCGGACTAAGCACAGATACGCAGTATTTT CASSLRGLSTDTQYF
NA TRBJ2-7 15 TRBV7-2 NA TGTGCCAGCAGCTTCCTGGGACTCGGACCCCCGGAGCAGTACTTC CASSFLGLGPPEQYF
NA TRBJ1-1 15 TRBV7-9 NA TGTGCCAGCAGCTCCCGGACAGACTGGAACACTGAAGCTTTCTTT CASSSRTDWNTEAFF
NA TRBJ2-7 14 TRBV14 NA TGTGCCAGCAGCCAACAGGGGAACCCCTACGAGCAGTACTTC CASSQQGNPYEQYF
NA TRBJ1-5 14 TRBV6-6 TRBD1 TGTGCCAGCAGTTCGACAGGGGGCGATCAGCCCCAGCATTTT CASSSTGGDQPQHF
NA TRBJ1-1 13 TRBV10-3 TRBD1 TGTGCCACCTGGGACAGGGCGAGGCCTGAAGCTTTCTTT CATWDRARPEAFF
NA TRBJ2-2 16 TRBV18 NA TGTGCCAGCTCACCCTCCGGGACTGCGAACACCGGGGAGCTGTTTTTT CASSPSGTANTGELFF